Listed here are 4 T cell receptor beta chains from one sample, sequenced in a study of blood T cell repertoires in COVID-19. Only in-frame clones appear in the TCRdb table, and some are missing; sequencing was by immunoSEQ multiplex PCR. The profile shows around 120,000 clones, about four fifths of them singletons. The sample was peripheral blood. Receptor source: a man in his 70s with acute or convalescent COVID-19.

The gene calls are TRBV6-5 and TRBJ1-2; D is unresolved. The germline CDR1 and CDR2 sequences are MNHEY and SVGAGI. This CDR3 has 13 residues. Between the trimmed V and J ends, which lost 4 bases and 8 bases, there was a span of 14 bases. CDR3 bases: TGTGCCAGCAGTTCGCCAGGTGGTGGCGGCTACACCTTC. This encodes CASSSPGGGGYTF.

This clone came up once. The chain uses TRBV5-1 and TRBJ1-1, with D tentatively TRBD1 (5 bases). The CDR3 consists of 16 residues. Germline CDR1 SGHRS, CDR2 YFSETQ. The V end lost 2 bases, the J end lost 3 bases, and 17 bases lay between the germline ends. The DNA for the CDR3 is TGCGCCAGCAGCTTCTCTCCCGCGGCCAGGGACACTGAAGCTTTCTTT. Translation: CASSFSPAARDTEAFF.

V is TRBV7-2 and J is TRBJ2-7; D might be TRBD2 (5 bases). Germline V gene lookup returns CDR1 SGHTA and CDR2 FQGNSA. CDR3 size: 16 residues. Trimming removed 2 bases from V and 6 bases from J, with 20 bases in between. CDR3 bases: TGTGCCAGCAGCTTAAGCAGGCGAGTGTCGGGGAGCGAGCAGTACTTC. Encoded protein: CASSLSRRVSGSEQYF.

The V call is TRBV24-1, the J call TRBJ1-2; D is unclear. Germline V gene sequence: CDR1 KGHDR, CDR2 SFDVKD. V lost 2 bases, J lost 8 bases, and 11 bases lay in between. The CDR3 is made up of 13 amino acids. Written as DNA, the CDR3 is TGTGCCACCAGTGATTCCCGTGTCGGGGGCTACACCTTC. It translates to CATSDSRVGGYTF.